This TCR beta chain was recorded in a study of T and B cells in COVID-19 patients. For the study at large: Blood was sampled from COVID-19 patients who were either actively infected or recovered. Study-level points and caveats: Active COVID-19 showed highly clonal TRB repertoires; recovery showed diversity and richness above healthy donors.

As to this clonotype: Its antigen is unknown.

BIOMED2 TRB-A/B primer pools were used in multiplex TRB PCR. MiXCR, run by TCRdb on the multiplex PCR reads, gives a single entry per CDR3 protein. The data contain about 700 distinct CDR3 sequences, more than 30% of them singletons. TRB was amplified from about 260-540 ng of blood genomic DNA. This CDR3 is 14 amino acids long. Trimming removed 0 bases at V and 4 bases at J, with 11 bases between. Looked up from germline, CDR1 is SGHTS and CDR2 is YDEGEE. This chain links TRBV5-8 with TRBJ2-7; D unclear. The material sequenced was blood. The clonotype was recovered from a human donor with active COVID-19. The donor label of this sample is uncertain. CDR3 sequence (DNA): TGTGCCAGCAGCTTGGAGAGGAGACTTTACGAGCAGTACTTC. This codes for CASSLERRLYEQYF.